These 8 T cell receptor beta chains were sequenced from one sample in a study of OX40 agonist ivuxolimab in advanced cancers. Measured with immunoSEQ multiplex PCR; TCRdb has only the in-frame clones, and not every one. This table has about 68,000 clones, roughly nine tenths appearing once. The sequences come from CD4+ or CD8+ T cells sorted from blood, collected in a trial of the OX40 agonist ivuxolimab. The origin of the receptors is an adult with an advanced solid tumor such as melanoma, head and neck, liver or kidney cancer.

V gene TRBV27 combines with J gene TRBJ1-3; D is perhaps TRBD1 (5 bases). Germline loops: CDR1 MNHEY, CDR2 SMNVEV (reference sequence). The CDR3 runs 17 residues. Deletions cut 2 bases from V and 0 bases from J, with 14 bases between. CDR3 amino acids: CASSLDGGAPSGNTIYF. The CDR3 DNA sequence: TGTGCCAGCAGTTTAGATGGAGGGGCCCCCTCTGGAAACACCATATATTTT.

This chain uses TRBV7-3 with TRBJ2-1, with 8 bases matching TRBD1. CDR3 size: 15 residues. CDR1 is SGHTA, CDR2 FQGTGA, per germline. Trimming took 2 bases from V and 9 from J; bases not matched to a gene: 9. The CDR3 nucleotides are TGTGCCAGCAGCTTATTAGGACAGGGTTTCGGTGAGCAGTTCTTC. Translation gives CASSLLGQGFGEQFF.

The genes are TRBV5-1 and TRBJ1-1, with a tentative D call TRBD1 (6 bases). Trimming cost V 5 bases and J 9 bases, with 17 bases left between them. Germline CDR1 and CDR2: SGHRS and YFSETQ. CDR3 length: 13 residues. CDR3 coding DNA: TGCGCCAGCAGTGCGAGCCGGGGGCAGAAAGCTTTCTTT. Its protein product is CASSASRGQKAFF.

V is TRBV10-2 and J is TRBJ2-1; D might be TRBD2 (6 bases). V was clipped by 7 bases and J by 1 base, with 11 bases between them. This CDR3 has 14 amino acids. CDR1 and CDR2 (germline): WSHSY, SAAADI. DNA for the CDR3: TGCGCCAGCACAGCCGGGAGTTCCTACAATGAGCAGTTCTTC. Translated: CASTAGSSYNEQFF.

The chain is built from TRBV7-9 and TRBJ1-3, with D perhaps TRBD1 (5 bases). From germline, CDR1 is SEHNR and CDR2 FQNEAQ (reference sequence). The CDR3 is 17 residues long. V was pared by 2 bases and J by 0 bases, with 14 bases between. CDR3: CASSLLGRESSGNTIYF. In DNA form, the CDR3 reads TGTGCCAGCAGCTTACTCGGCAGGGAAAGCTCTGGAAACACCATATATTTT.

The V call is TRBV7-2, the J call TRBJ2-7; D call uncertain. This CDR3 is 12 amino acids long. Between the trimmed V and J ends, which lost 6 bases and 7 bases, there was a span of 13 bases. CDR1 is SGHTA and CDR2 is FQGNSA in the germline V gene. This CDR3 reads CASSWWTGEQYF. The CDR3 DNA follows: TGTGCCAGCAGTTGGTGGACCGGTGAGCAGTACTTC.

J is TRBJ1-3 and V is TRBV6-4; D not certain. Per germline, CDR1 MRHNA and CDR2 SNTAGT. There are 14 residues in the CDR3. Trimming stripped 5 bases from V and 0 bases from J, with 8 bases between. CDR3 region: CASSCAISGNTIYF. For the CDR3, the DNA is TGTGCCAGCAGTTGCGCTATCTCTGGAAACACCATATATTTT.

With respect to this clone: Other DNA sequences from this sample encode an identical CDR3 as well. CDR3 nucleotide sequence: TGTGCCTGGAGTGGGGGCTCCAATCAGCCCCAGCATTTT. Translated, it gives CAWSGGSNQPQHF. This chain connects TRBV30 to TRBJ1-5; D possibly corresponds to TRBD1 (5 bases). CDR3 length: 13 residues. The V gene's germline CDR1 is GTSNPN and CDR2 SVGIG (reference sequence). Trimming removed 1 base at V and 3 bases at J, with 7 bases between.